Following are 6 T cell receptor beta chains from one sample sequenced in a study of T cell clonotyping in hematopoietic cell transplantation (dated by TCRdb to the early 2020s). This specimen's time point label, interpreted: recipient sample about 28 days before transplant, after cytoreduction. Library preparation was by the immunoSEQ multiplex PCR assay. TCRdb re-hosts the immuneACCESS table, in-frame sequences only. Its copies lack some clones; in the studies checked, an unresolved V gene accounts for under half of them, and the cause for the rest is not known. The sample records under 30,000 clones, more than 60% of which are singletons. The ten largest make up less than 7% of the sample. The material sequenced was peripheral blood mononuclear cells, taken before stem cell transplant. These receptors all stem from a woman aged 30 to 39 with chronic myeloid leukemia. Some clones in this sample may be carry-over from other donors' samples.

The count of this clone is one. DNA of the CDR3: TGCGCCAGCAGCTTGGCCGGGGGGGGAAACACAGATACGCAGTATTTT. The encoded protein is CASSLAGGGNTDTQYF. This chain joins TRBV5-1 and TRBJ2-3, with TRBD2 identical over 8 bases. The CDR3 loop spans 16 amino acids. In germline, CDR1 is SGHRS, CDR2 YFSETQ. With V trimmed by 0 bases and J by 2 bases, 5 bases remained unmatched.

This chain links TRBV5-6 with TRBJ2-1; 7 nucleotides align to TRBD2. This CDR3 has 15 residues. Trimming removed 3 bases from V and 8 bases from J; junction bases left unmatched: 11. The germline CDR1 and CDR2 sequences are SGHDT and YYEEEE. CDR3 residues: CASSSGGLGVDEQFF. DNA for the CDR3: TGTGCCAGCAGCTCGGGAGGACTGGGGGTAGATGAGCAGTTCTTC.

V is TRBV6-1 and J is TRBJ2-7; the D is unclear. Germline loops: CDR1 MNHNS, CDR2 SASEGT. This CDR3 region has 15 residues. The V gene lost 6 bases and the J gene lost 0 bases, with 15 bases spanning the gap. The CDR3 region has the DNA TGTGCCAGCAGACTTCAGACGGTTAGCTCCTACGAGCAGTACGTC. It encodes CASRLQTVSSYEQYV.

The gene calls are TRBV5-1 and TRBJ2-5, with unresolved D. Germline V gives CDR1 SGHRS, CDR2 YFSETQ. This CDR3 region has 18 residues. Between the trimmed V and J ends, which lost 1 base and 4 bases, there was a span of 23 bases. The CDR3 nucleotides are TGCGCCAGCAGCTTGTGGGGATCGTTTGTGGCACTCTCAGAGACCCAGTACTTC. Its translation is CASSLWGSFVALSETQYF.

This chain links TRBV4-1 with TRBJ2-1; no firm D call. Trimming took 0 bases from V and 6 from J, leaving 12 bases between them. Looked up from germline, CDR1 is MGHRA and CDR2 is YSYEKL. The CDR3 length is 15 residues. The CDR3 coding sequence is TGCGCCAGCAGCCAAGATCGAGGTTGGGTCAATGAGCAGTTCTTC. Its translation is CASSQDRGWVNEQFF.

V gene TRBV16 combines with J gene TRBJ2-7, with TRBD2 matching over 10 bases. Trimming at V came to 3 bases and at J to 4 bases, leaving 9 bases not matched to a gene. Germline CDR1 and CDR2: KGHSY and FQNENV. The CDR3 loop spans 16 amino acids. CDR3 nucleotide sequence: TGTGCCAGCAGCCAGCCAGCGGGAGGGCAGTTGTACGAGCAGTACTTC. Its protein product is CASSQPAGGQLYEQYF.